This T cell receptor (beta chain) was documented in a study of blood T cells in healthy people across ages. Whole-study results and caveats: A roughly linear fall in TCR beta diversity per million T cells was seen with increasing age. Donor CMV status, an unknown factor, possibly confounded changes in expanded clonotypes.

Primers used in a second PCR of about 6 to 11 cycles were a sample-barcoded 5' primer and a J-beta primer mix. TCRdb reprocessed the 5' RACE reads via MiXCR and lists one record per CDR3 protein. This sample yields 1,500,000 or so distinct CDR3 sequences, of which roughly 43% are seen a single time; just over 4% belongs to the top ten. The CDR3 covers 13 residues. Germline CDR1 is DFQATT and CDR2 is SNEGSKA (reference sequence). V dropped 4 bases and J dropped 1 base, with 11 bases sitting between them. This clonotype was seen a handful of times. Its target is unknown. The specimen sequenced was blood. This receptor was taken from a woman younger than 30 in good health. The rearrangement links TRBV20-1 to TRBJ2-7; D could derive from TRBD1 or TRBD2 (6 bases each). Written as DNA, the CDR3 is TGCAGTGCTAAAATAGGGGGGTCCTACGAGCAGTACTTC. Translation gives CSAKIGGSYEQYF.